One and the same sample provided the 21 T cell receptor beta chains below, sequenced in a study of tumor-infiltrating lymphocytes in primary liver carcinoma. Both RNA and DNA were isolated together from around 20-30 mg of bulk tissue that had not been sorted. Priming with a constant-region primer yielded TCR beta cDNA from about 480 ng total RNA. Employing slightly modified ARM-PCR, three nested multiplex PCR rounds were run, and these gave rise to the TCR beta libraries. TRBV1-TRBV30 forward and Cbeta reverse primers drove the first two approximately 10-cycle rounds. TCRdb processed the multiplex PCR reads anew with MiXCR; each CDR3 protein has one entry. The sample consists of roughly 48,000 distinct CDR3 sequences, 70% to 85% of them appearing once. The sequenced material came from liver tumor tissue from sampling region 3. The subset: tumor region T3, left-lateral pole. These receptor sequences come from a man aged 35 to 55 with primary liver carcinoma and hepatitis B virus infection.

This rearrangement joins TRBV29-1 to TRBJ2-7, with D perhaps assigned TRBD1 or TRBD2 (5 bases each). The germline CDR1 and CDR2 sequences are SQVTM and ANQGSEA. CDR3 length equals 18 residues. V lost 1 base and J 4 bases, leaving 26 bases between the germline ends. The CDR3 region is CSVEGPRDEGRSLYEQYF. CDR3 sequence (DNA): TGCAGCGTTGAAGGCCCGAGGGACGAGGGGCGAAGCCTGTACGAGCAGTACTTC.

CDR3 loop: CVSNPEYNEQFF. The DNA for the CDR3 is TGTGTCAGTAACCCGGAGTACAATGAGCAGTTCTTC. The V and J genes are TRBV11-2 and TRBJ2-1; no reliable D call. Germline V gene data show CDR1 as SGHAT and CDR2 as FQNNGV. The CDR3 sequence is 12 residues long. The variable domain in full, completed from reference TRBV11-2 and TRBJ2-1, reads EAGVAQSPRYKIIEKRQSVAFWCNPISGHATLYWYQQILGQGPKLLIQFQNNGVVDDSQLPKDRFSAERLKGVDSTLKIQPAKLEDSAVYLCVSNPEYNEQFFGPGTRLTVL.

In the case of this clonotype: The CDR3 end shows no conserved phenylalanine or tryptophan, and so a read error is likely. The rearrangement uses TRBV7-3 and TRBJ2-2, with 11 positions matching TRBD2. The V and J ends lost 1 base and 6 bases, in that order; junction bases with no gene match: 13. This CDR3 contains 19 residues. Looked up from germline, CDR1 is SGHTA and CDR2 is FQGTGA. CDR3: CASSLRGGLAAYRSGELFS. The CDR3 DNA reads TGTGCCAGCAGCTTAAGAGGGGGACTAGCGGCCTACAGATCCGGGGAGCTGTTTTCT.

This clonotype was found many times. The rearrangement joins TRBV28 to TRBJ1-1, with D perhaps TRBD1 (5 bases). The germline V gene has CDR1 MDHEN and CDR2 SYDVKM. The length of the CDR3 is 13 residues. Trimming took 4 bases from V and 9 from J, leaving 15 bases between them. The CDR3 reads CASSSFSGTKAFF. The CDR3 region has the DNA TGTGCCAGCAGTTCCTTCTCCGGGACTAAAGCTTTCTTT.

Remarks on this clonotype: A much more abundant neighbour one base away suggests this may be a read error. Because the CDR3's place on the DNA is in doubt, the DNA is left out and the CDR3 is given as listed by TCRdb. The chain combines TRBV28 with TRBJ2-6; the D segment call TRBD1 is taken from the table without a DNA check. Germline V gene lookup returns CDR1 MDHEN and CDR2 SYDVKM. A total of 18 residues make up the CDR3, ends included. This CDR3 reads CASSLLVGVAPGANVPTF.

This chain joins TRBV28 and TRBJ2-5; 7 nucleotides align to TRBD2. The CDR3 sequence is 17 residues long. Germline CDR1 reads MDHEN; CDR2 reads SYDVKM. The CDR3 DNA sequence: TGTGTCACCAGTTCCATTTCTAGCGGAGGCTCCCAAGAGACCCAGTACTTC. Its translation is CVTSSISSGGSQETQYF.

CDR3 loop: CSARGTSGLGNEQFF. CDR3 nucleotides: TGCAGTGCTAGAGGGACTAGCGGATTAGGCAATGAGCAGTTCTTC. The chain combines TRBV20-1 with TRBJ2-1; 10 nucleotides match TRBD2. J was trimmed by 6 bases and V by 1 base; bases with no gene match: 6. The CDR3 contains 15 residues. Germline V CDR1 and CDR2: DFQATT, SNEGSKA (reference sequence).

Only one count was recorded for this clonotype. It is likely a read error, because the conserved phenylalanine at the end of the CDR3 is missing. Here the CDR3 reads CASSSSGTSERGEQFL. CDR3 coding DNA: TGTGCCAGCAGCTCATCAGGGACTAGCGAGAGAGGTGAGCAGTTCCTC. This chain joins TRBV11-3 and TRBJ2-1; TRBD2 agrees at 10 bases. Germline loops: CDR1 SGHNT, CDR2 YENEEA. V dropped 4 bases and J dropped 9; count of bases not matched to a gene: 12. The CDR3 consists of 16 residues.

This clonotype was seen repeatedly, ten times or more. The chain carries TRBV7-9 and TRBJ2-5; D is undetermined. Germline V gene lookup returns CDR1 SEHNR and CDR2 FQNEAQ (reference sequence). Deletions cut 7 bases from V and 1 base from J, with 10 bases between. The CDR3 extends over 13 amino acids. This chain's CDR3 is CASTPESQETQYF. CDR3 nucleotide sequence: TGTGCCAGCACCCCCGAGTCCCAAGAGACCCAGTACTTC. The full variable domain, rest sourced from reference TRBV7-9 and TRBJ2-5, is DTGVSQNPRHKITKRGQNVTFRCDPISEHNRLYWYRQTLGQGPEFLTYFQNEAQLEKSRLLSDRFSAERPKGSFSTLEIQRTEQGDSAMYLCASTPESQETQYFGPGTRLLVL.

This chain joins TRBV7-8 and TRBJ2-7; 9 positions match TRBD2. Germline V CDR1 and CDR2: SGHVS, FQNEAQ. The CDR3 covers 16 residues. The CDR3 loop reads CGNSLELAGNSYEQYF. The DNA for the CDR3 is TGTGGCAACAGCTTAGAACTAGCGGGTAACTCCTACGAGCAGTACTTC.

The V and J genes are TRBV12-3 or TRBV12-4 and TRBJ2-5; no clear D. V was pared by 11 bases and J by 2 bases, with 18 bases between. The CDR3 covers 14 residues. The CDR3 DNA reads TGTGCCGGCAATTTAGGGCAGACTCAAGAGACCCAGTACTTC. Residues: CAGNLGQTQETQYF.

Turning to this clonotype: This may come from a read error, since a much larger clone is one base off. The chain uses TRBV30 and TRBJ1-5; TRBD1 is a possible D gene (5 bases). CDR1 and CDR2 (germline): GTSNPN, SVGIG (reference sequence). The CDR3 contains 16 residues. Trimming took 2 bases from V and 7 from J, leaving 21 bases between them. This chain's CDR3 is CAWSIRGRNAGQPQHF. The DNA for the CDR3 is TGTGCCTGGAGTATTCGGGGGAGGAATGCTGGACAGCCCCAGCATTTT.

Details on this clonotype: One end of the junction is discordant with germline, which a read error may explain. The chain is built from TRBV12-3 or TRBV12-4 and TRBJ2-3; no clear D gene. The CDR3 sequence is 12 residues long. The CDR3 DNA reads TGTGCCACCAGTACCGCCACAGATACGCAGTATTTT. Its translation: CATSTATDTQYF.

This chain links TRBV6-5 with TRBJ2-1; tentative D call: TRBD2 (5 bases). Germline V gene sequence: CDR1 MNHEY, CDR2 SVGAGI. This CDR3 is built from 14 residues. V was shortened by 6 bases and J by 6 bases, with 15 bases between the two germline ends. CDR3 sequence: CASSQVGEFNEQFF. In nucleotides, the CDR3 is TGTGCCAGCAGCCAAGTTGGGGAGTTCAATGAGCAGTTCTTC.

A word on this clonotype: The junction and the germline gene differ at one end; a read error may be behind it. V gene TRBV7-8 combines with J gene TRBJ1-2; TRBD1 agrees at 8 bases. Germline V gene lookup returns CDR1 SGHVS and CDR2 FQNEAQ. The CDR3 is 14 amino acids. CDR3 in amino acids: CASSPRTGRGGYTF. CDR3 coding DNA: TGTGCCAGCAGCCCCCGGACAGGGCGCGGCGGCTATACCTTC.

Concerning this clonotype itself: A read error may produce the germline difference seen at one junction end. CDR3 loop: CSAFSSGNTRYF. The CDR3 bases are TGCAGTGCTTTTTCCTCTGGAAACACCAGATATTTT. The genes are TRBV20-1 and TRBJ1-3; D is ambiguous. The CDR3 has 12 residues. Germline CDR1 and CDR2: DFQATT and SNEGSKA (reference sequence).

This clonotype was seen only once. Its ends do not fully match the called genes, so a read error is possible. This chain joins TRBV29-1 and TRBJ2-1, with D maybe TRBD2 (5 bases). Germline CDR1 reads SQVTM; CDR2 reads ANQGSEA. This CDR3 contains 12 residues. Here the CDR3 reads CSGELNSNDQFF. The DNA of the CDR3 is TGCAGCGGGGAGCTGAATAGTAATGATCAGTTCTTC.

With regard to this clonotype: Likely a read error: the CDR3 ends without its conserved phenylalanine or tryptophan. V usage is TRBV10-3 and J usage is TRBJ2-2; D remains ambiguous. Germline lookup yields CDR1 ENHRY and CDR2 SYGVKD. The CDR3 is 13 residues long. CDR3 DNA sequence: TGTGCCACCAGAAGGCCCTCCACCGGAGAGCTGTTTTCT. It specifies CATRRPSTGELFS.

In regard to this clonotype: The junction departs from the called germline gene at one end, perhaps through a read error. The chain is built from TRBV11-2 and TRBJ2-7, with 8 bases matching TRBD2. Germline-derived CDR1 and CDR2 are SGHAT and FQNNGV. The CDR3 length is 15 residues. In DNA, the CDR3 is TGTGTCAGCAGCCAATATTCGGGAGGGGACTACGAGCGGTACTTC. Protein sequence: CVSSQYSGGDYERYF.

Regarding this clonotype: The junction and the germline gene differ at one end; a read error may be behind it. V gene TRBV12-3 or TRBV12-4 combines with J gene TRBJ1-1, with D possibly being TRBD1 (6 bases). The CDR3 has 15 amino acids. The CDR3 loop reads CASSKADSLSTEALF. CDR3 coding DNA: TGTGCCAGCAGTAAAGCGGACAGTCTTAGCACTGAAGCTCTCTTT.

About this clonotype: Possible read error: a much larger clone is one base away. This chain uses TRBV5-1 with TRBJ2-7; maybe TRBD2 (5 bases). Trimming took off 9 bases at V and 10 bases at J, with 26 bases between the two ends. Germline V gene lookup returns CDR1 SGHRS and CDR2 YFSETQ. The CDR3 length is 14 residues. The CDR3 spells CATASLVGASDQYF. The DNA for the CDR3 is TGCGCCACCGCATCGCTGGTGGGAGCTTCCGATCAGTACTTC.